Following are 29 T cell receptor beta chains from one sample sequenced in a study of blood T cell repertoires in COVID-19. Sequencing used immunoSEQ multiplex PCR; TCRdb keeps in-frame clones, though not all of them. The sample includes some 220,000 clones, roughly 83% of them seen just once. The sample comprised PBMCs or T cells enriched from blood (not recorded which). These receptors were obtained from a middle-aged woman with acute COVID-19.

The chain links TRBV5-1 to TRBJ2-7; TRBD1 agrees at 9 bases. J was trimmed by 5 bases and V by 0 bases; bases with no gene match: 3. CDR3 length: 14 residues. Germline lookup yields CDR1 SGHRS and CDR2 YFSETQ. In nucleotides, the CDR3 is TGCGCCAGCAGCTTGGAGGGACAGGGTGACGAGCAGTACTTC. Its translation is CASSLEGQGDEQYF.

This chain uses TRBV18 with TRBJ2-2, with 9 positions matching TRBD1. Germline CDR1 and CDR2: KGHSH and LQKENI. V trimming: 4 bases; J trimming: 5 bases; junction bases outside the gene matches: 5. This CDR3 is built from 15 residues. Here the CDR3 DNA reads TGTGCCAGCTCACGTGGTGGACAGGGGACCGGGGAGCTGTTTTTT. Protein product: CASSRGGQGTGELFF.

This chain links TRBV6-5 with TRBJ2-1; 10 nucleotides agree with TRBD2. The CDR3 has 15 amino acids. Trimming removed 11 bases from V and 2 bases from J; junction bases left unmatched: 9. Germline V CDR1 and CDR2: MNHEY, SVGAGI. CDR3 amino acids: CASQIAGGPYNEQFF. The DNA for the CDR3 is TGTGCCTCCCAGATAGCGGGAGGCCCCTACAATGAGCAGTTCTTC.

The rearrangement uses TRBV27 and TRBJ2-3; D is unresolved. CDR3 length equals 14 residues. V lost 2 bases, J lost 5 bases, and 11 bases lay in between. Looked up from germline, CDR1 is MNHEY and CDR2 is SMNVEV (reference sequence). The CDR3 sequence: CASSLQVSRDTQYF. In DNA, the CDR3 is TGTGCCAGCAGTTTACAGGTCTCGAGAGATACGCAGTATTTT.

This clone has just a few counts. The J gene is TRBJ1-1, the V gene TRBV6-5; weak D call: TRBD1 (6 bases). V lost 5 bases and J 4 bases, leaving 11 bases between the germline ends. This CDR3 has 13 residues. Per germline, CDR1 MNHEY and CDR2 SVGAGI. The CDR3 sequence is CASSQDSGTEAFF. The DNA of the CDR3 is TGTGCCAGCAGTCAGGACAGCGGCACTGAAGCTTTCTTT.

The gene calls are TRBV28 and TRBJ2-5, with 9 positions matching TRBD1. The J segment lost 4 bases and the V segment lost 5 bases, leaving 5 bases of the junction unmatched. Germline V gives CDR1 MDHEN, CDR2 SYDVKM. This CDR3 is 14 amino acids long. The CDR3 region is CASSHRTGVETQYF. For the CDR3, the DNA is TGTGCCAGCAGTCATCGGACAGGGGTAGAGACCCAGTACTTC. Full variable domain (outside the CDR3, taken from reference TRBV28 and TRBJ2-5): DVKVTQSSRYLVKRTGEKVFLECVQDMDHENMFWYRQDPGLGLRLIYFSYDVKMKEKGDIPEGYSVSREKKERFSLILESASTNQTSMYLCASSHRTGVETQYFGPGTRLLVL.

This clone came up a few times. The V and J genes are TRBV16 and TRBJ1-1, with a possible D match to TRBD1 (5 bases). The germline V and J ends were trimmed by 0 bases and 1 base, with 9 bases remaining between them. This CDR3 is built from 15 residues. CDR1 KGHSY and CDR2 FQNENV come from the germline V gene. The CDR3 DNA is TGTGCCAGCAGCCAATCGAGGCAGGGGAACACTGAAGCTTTCTTT. The encoded protein is CASSQSRQGNTEAFF.

Remarks on this clone: Relative to the germline gene, one junction end is altered; a read error may explain this. This rearrangement joins TRBV18 to TRBJ2-7; 11 nucleotides align to TRBD2. Germline CDR1 KGHSH, CDR2 LQKENI. The CDR3 runs 16 residues. CDR3 in amino acids: CASSPSSGRTSHEQYF. The CDR3 DNA reads as TGTGCCAGCTCACCCTCTAGCGGGAGGACCTCCCACGAGCAGTACTTC.

A single count supports this clone. The genes are TRBV7-8 and TRBJ2-2, with D tentatively TRBD2 (6 bases). The germline gives CDR1 SGHVS, CDR2 FQNEAQ. The CDR3 has 13 residues. Trimming removed 6 bases at V and 7 bases at J, with 12 bases between. The CDR3 sequence is CASRGRELGELFF. The CDR3 DNA follows: TGTGCCAGCAGGGGACGGGAGCTCGGGGAGCTGTTTTTT.

The CDR3 spells CASSTRQSRNTEAFF. DNA of the CDR3: TGTGCCAGTAGTACCCGACAGAGCCGGAACACTGAAGCTTTCTTT. The V gene is TRBV19, the J gene TRBJ1-1; D possibly corresponds to TRBD1 (5 bases). The germline CDR1 and CDR2 sequences are LNHDA and SQIVND (reference sequence). With 4 bases removed from V and 1 base from J, the gap between germline ends came to 13 bases. The CDR3 runs to 15 residues. The full variable domain, in which reference TRBV19 and TRBJ1-1 provide the parts outside the CDR3, is DGGITQSPKYLFRKEGQNVTLSCEQNLNHDAMYWYRQDPGQGLRLIYYSQIVNDFQKGDIAEGYSVSREKKESFPLTVTSAQKNPTAFYLCASSTRQSRNTEAFFGQGTRLTVV.

The rearrangement uses TRBV9 and TRBJ1-1, with 10 bases that match TRBD1. The CDR3 totals 15 residues. Germline CDR1 is SGDLS and CDR2 is YYNGEE. The junction had 7 bases not matched to a gene; V was cut back by 4 bases and J by 4 bases. DNA of the CDR3: TGTGCCAGCAGCCTTCGACAGGGGGCAGGCACTGAAGCTTTCTTT. This gives the protein CASSLRQGAGTEAFF.

This clone has only a few counts. The chain employs TRBV7-3 and TRBJ2-5, with 9 bases aligning to TRBD1. CDR3 length equals 15 residues. V shed 4 bases, J shed 5 bases, and the junction held 8 bases outside the gene matches. Germline V gives CDR1 SGHTA, CDR2 FQGTGA. The CDR3 is CASSYGTGLTETQYF. Written as DNA, the CDR3 is TGTGCCAGCAGCTACGGGACAGGGCTGACGGAGACCCAGTACTTC.

V usage is TRBV5-6 and J usage is TRBJ1-1, with D maybe TRBD1 (5 bases). The germline V gene has CDR1 SGHDT and CDR2 YYEEEE. This CDR3 region has 13 residues. The V end was cut by 5 bases, the J end by 0 bases, with 8 bases between. CDR3 sequence: CASSDSVNTEAFF. The CDR3, as DNA: TGTGCCAGCAGTGACAGCGTGAACACTGAAGCTTTCTTT. The whole variable domain, filled in from reference TRBV5-6 and TRBJ1-1, reads DAGVTQSPTHLIKTRGQQVTLRCSPKSGHDTVSWYQQALGQGPQFIFQYYEEEERQRGNFPDRFSGHQFPNYSSELNVNALLLGDSALYLCASSDSVNTEAFFGQGTRLTVV.

The CDR3 loop is CASSATGTGYTEAFF. For the CDR3, the DNA is TGTGCCAGCAGCGCCACCGGGACAGGATACACTGAAGCTTTCTTT. The chain has TRBV9 and TRBJ1-1, with TRBD1 identical over 8 bases. The CDR3 has 15 amino acids. V dropped 3 bases and J dropped 3; count of bases not matched to a gene: 7. CDR1 and CDR2 from the germline V gene are SGDLS and YYNGEE.

The chain combines TRBV5-4 with TRBJ1-2; the match to TRBD1 covers 9 bases. The germline gives CDR1 SGHNT, CDR2 YYREEE (reference sequence). V gave up 2 bases and J gave up 13 bases; unmatched junction bases: 6. This CDR3 has 12 amino acids. This CDR3 reads CASSFPQGAITF. Written as DNA, the CDR3 is TGTGCCAGCAGCTTTCCACAGGGGGCCATCACCTTC.

The J gene is TRBJ2-2, the V gene TRBV21-1; TRBD2 is the table's D call, not checked against the DNA. TRBV21-1 is a pseudogene. The CDR3 is made up of 11 amino acids. CDR3 region: CASPPSGELFF. As DNA, the CDR3 is TGTGCCAGCCCCCCCTCCGGGGAGCTGTTTTTT.

For this clone: Sequence at one end of the junction differs from germline and may be a read error. This chain connects TRBV11-2 to TRBJ1-2; D gene unclear. The germline gives CDR1 SGHAT, CDR2 FQNNGV. This CDR3 region has 14 residues. This CDR3 reads CASSLDAARYGYTF. The CDR3, as DNA: TGTGCCAGCAGCCTAGACGCGGCTCGCTATGGCTACACCTTC.

This rearrangement joins TRBV7-2 to TRBJ1-1, with D tentatively TRBD1 (6 bases). CDR3 size: 14 residues. Germline V lookup: CDR1 SGHTA, CDR2 FQGNSA. V lost 1 base to trimming and J lost 7 bases, with 13 bases between them. CDR3: CASSLVGGAGEAFF. CDR3 nucleotide sequence: TGTGCCAGCAGCTTAGTTGGGGGGGCCGGTGAAGCTTTCTTT.

The chain has TRBV27 and TRBJ2-5, with D possibly TRBD1 on 5 matching bases. Germline CDR1 and CDR2: MNHEY and SMNVEV (reference sequence). V was shortened by 3 bases and J by 1 base, with 15 bases between the two germline ends. The length of the CDR3 is 16 residues. CDR3 nucleotides: TGTGCCAGCAGTTTTGGGGTCCTAGGGGCCCAAGAGACCCAGTACTTC. Residues: CASSFGVLGAQETQYF.

The chain is built from TRBV28 and TRBJ2-7, with 7 bases identical to TRBD1. This CDR3 comprises 15 residues. Germline CDR1 and CDR2: MDHEN and SYDVKM. J was trimmed by 5 bases and V by 4 bases; bases with no gene match: 11. The CDR3 protein is CASSSSGTAPNEQYF. DNA for the CDR3: TGTGCCAGCAGTTCATCCGGGACAGCACCTAACGAGCAGTACTTC.

V gene TRBV2 combines with J gene TRBJ2-7; 7 nucleotides line up with TRBD2. J lost 7 bases, V lost 11 bases, and 20 bases had no gene match. This CDR3 region has 15 residues. Germline CDR1 reads SNHLY; CDR2 reads FYNNEI. The CDR3: CAGAFSGATSSEQYF. The CDR3 nucleotides read TGTGCCGGGGCTTTCAGCGGGGCTACCTCGAGTGAGCAGTACTTC.

This chain joins TRBV19 and TRBJ2-7; TRBD2 aligns across 10 bases. This CDR3 comprises 14 residues. Per germline, CDR1 LNHDA and CDR2 SQIVND (reference sequence). The J segment lost 3 bases and the V segment lost 4 bases, leaving 3 bases of the junction unmatched. CDR3 amino acids: CASSTSGGNYEQYF. As DNA, the CDR3 is TGTGCCAGTAGTACTAGCGGGGGCAACTACGAGCAGTACTTC.

This rearrangement joins TRBV4-1 to TRBJ1-2; D unresolved. Germline V gene sequence: CDR1 MGHRA, CDR2 YSYEKL. The CDR3 runs to 15 residues. Trimming shortened V by 4 bases and J by 0 bases, and 12 bases separated the two germline ends. CDR3 region: CASSRDALANYGYTF. The CDR3 region has the DNA TGCGCCAGCAGCCGAGACGCCTTAGCTAACTATGGCTACACCTTC.

CDR3 in amino acids: CASSTGGGSPLHF. In DNA form, the CDR3 reads TGTGCCAGCAGCACAGGGGGAGGTTCACCCCTCCACTTT. The V gene is TRBV12-3 or TRBV12-4, the J gene TRBJ1-6; 8 nucleotides align to TRBD1. The CDR3 loop spans 13 amino acids. With 6 bases clipped from V and 9 bases from J, the junction kept 4 bases outside the gene matches.

The chain joins TRBV7-8 to TRBJ1-4; 7 bases are shared with TRBD1. With V trimmed by 2 bases and J by 4 bases, 10 bases remained unmatched. Germline loops: CDR1 SGHVS, CDR2 FQNEAQ. The CDR3 loop spans 17 amino acids. The CDR3 DNA reads as TGTGCCAGCAGCTTAACACCAGGACAGGCGATTAATGAAAAACTGTTTTTT. Translating it yields CASSLTPGQAINEKLFF.

The rearrangement uses TRBV4-1 and TRBJ2-7; D possibly corresponds to TRBD2 (5 bases). With 0 bases removed from V and 5 bases from J, the gap between germline ends came to 11 bases. From germline, CDR1 is MGHRA and CDR2 YSYEKL. This CDR3 comprises 14 residues. The CDR3 DNA reads as TGCGCCAGCAGCCAAGAACGGGGTCCCCACGAGCAGTACTTC. Its translation is CASSQERGPHEQYF.

A remark on this clone: The sample has other DNA sequences that encode this CDR3 too. The rearrangement joins TRBV5-1 to TRBJ2-3, with 10 bases fitting TRBD2. Germline loops: CDR1 SGHRS, CDR2 YFSETQ. The CDR3 contains 16 residues. Trimming took 0 bases from V and 2 from J; bases not matched to a gene: 3. The CDR3 region is CASSLGSGGPTDTQYF. DNA of the CDR3: TGCGCCAGCAGCTTGGGTAGCGGGGGGCCCACAGATACGCAGTATTTT.

The rearrangement joins TRBV5-1 to TRBJ1-2, with 10 positions matching TRBD1. CDR3 length: 14 residues. Germline V gene lookup returns CDR1 SGHRS and CDR2 YFSETQ. The V gene end was trimmed by 2 bases and the J gene end by 6 bases; junction bases not matched to a gene: 4. The CDR3 bases are TGCGCCAGCAGCTTAGGGGACAGGGGACATGGCTACACCTTC. This gives the protein CASSLGDRGHGYTF.

The V call is TRBV11-2, the J call TRBJ2-1; 8 nucleotides match TRBD1. The CDR3 extends over 17 amino acids. CDR1 and CDR2 from the germline V gene are SGHAT and FQNNGV. V dropped 1 base and J dropped 8; count of bases not matched to a gene: 13. CDR3 amino acids: CASSLALTGQVPHEQFF. In DNA form, the CDR3 reads TGTGCCAGCAGCTTAGCCCTTACGGGACAGGTTCCTCATGAGCAGTTCTTC.